This T cell receptor (beta chain) was documented in a study of blood T cell repertoires in COVID-19. Study at large: Collection of acute and convalescent COVID-19 samples took place in the United States, Italy and Spain.

Sequenced by immunoSEQ multiplex PCR; TCRdb stores in-frame clones only, minus some. The data contain roughly 140,000 clones, 84% of them seen just once; the ten biggest clones take up approximately 7.1%. Germline V gene lookup returns CDR1 SGHTA and CDR2 FQGNSA. This CDR3 contains 16 residues. V lost 2 bases and J lost 5; bases outside the gene matches: 9. V is TRBV7-2 and J is TRBJ2-4, with 7 bases aligning to TRBD1. Sample: peripheral blood. This TCR came from a woman aged 45-60 years in a cohort sampled during active or convalescent COVID-19. The CDR3 here is CASSLKGAVDQNIQYF. As DNA, the CDR3 is TGTGCCAGCAGCTTAAAGGGGGCAGTAGACCAAAACATTCAGTACTTC.